This T cell receptor (beta chain) was recovered during a study of T-cell memory formation after mild COVID-19. Trimming cost V 4 bases and J 14 bases; bases outside gene matches: 5. Looked up from germline, CDR1 is SGHTA and CDR2 is FQGTGA. There are 13 residues in the CDR3. Researchers used 5'RACE with constant-segment primers to make TCR alpha and TCR beta cDNA libraries that carry sample barcodes and UMIs. MiXCR, applied by TCRdb to the 5' RACE reads, yields one record per CDR3 protein. The sample includes over 300,000 distinct CDR3 sequences, under 25% of them seen just once. This clonotype was counted between two and nine times.

The gene calls are TRBV7-3 and TRBJ1-6; 10 bases match TRBD1. The TCR was taken from a man between 18 and 35 years old who had mild COVID-19 (a few samples of this study predate the infection). Cell type and time point are not known. Source material: PBMCs or a T cell subset sorted from them (not recorded which). The CDR3 loop reads CASSYGQGGSLHF. The CDR3 coding sequence is TGTGCCAGCAGCTACGGACAGGGGGGGTCCCTCCACTTT.